This T cell receptor (beta chain) was obtained from a study of OX40 agonist ivuxolimab in advanced cancers. About the research overall: Aged roughly 23 to 85 with a mean of roughly 63 years, they were 82.7% male.

With 5 bases clipped from V and 1 base from J, the junction kept 9 bases outside the gene matches. CDR3 length equals 17 residues. Germline loops: CDR1 SGHTA, CDR2 FQGNSA. Profiling relied on immunoSEQ multiplex PCR, and the TCRdb table lists in-frame clones only, not all of them. Altogether roughly 61,000 clones are present, 70% to 90% being singletons, with the ten largest covering approximately 0.7%. The sequenced sample was CD4+ or CD8+ T cells sorted from blood, obtained in a trial of the OX40 agonist ivuxolimab. The clonotype originates from an adult with an advanced solid tumor such as melanoma, head and neck, liver or kidney cancer. The chain is built from TRBV7-2 and TRBJ2-3, with 10 bases fitting TRBD2. The CDR3 spells CASSKVASGGGTDTQYF. CDR3 DNA: TGTGCCAGCAGCAAGGTGGCTAGCGGGGGCGGCACAGATACGCAGTATTTT.